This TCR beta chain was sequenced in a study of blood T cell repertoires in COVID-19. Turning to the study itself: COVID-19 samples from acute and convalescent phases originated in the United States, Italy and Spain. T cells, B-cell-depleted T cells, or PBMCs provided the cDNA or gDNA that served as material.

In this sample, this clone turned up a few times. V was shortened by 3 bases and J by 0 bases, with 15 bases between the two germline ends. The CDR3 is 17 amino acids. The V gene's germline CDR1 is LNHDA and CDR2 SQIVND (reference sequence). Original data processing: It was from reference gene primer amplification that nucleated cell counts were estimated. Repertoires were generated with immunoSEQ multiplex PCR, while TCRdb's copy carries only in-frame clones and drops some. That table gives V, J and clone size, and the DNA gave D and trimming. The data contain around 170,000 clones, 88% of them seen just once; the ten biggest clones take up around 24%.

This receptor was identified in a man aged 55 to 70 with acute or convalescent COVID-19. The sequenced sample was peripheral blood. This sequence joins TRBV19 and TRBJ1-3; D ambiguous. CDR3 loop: CASSMSLNRASGNTIYF. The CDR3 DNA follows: TGTGCCAGTAGTATGTCCCTTAATCGAGCCTCTGGAAACACCATATATTTT.